These 27 T cell receptor beta chains originate from one sample sequenced in a study of Ad26.COV2.S vaccination and SARS-CoV-2 variants. The treatment is: 15 to 20 received Ad26.COV2.S at low or high dose, single or two shots; 5 received placebo; per-sample allocation not given. Sampling took place 63 days after the first vaccine or placebo injection. Sequencing used immunoSEQ multiplex PCR; TCRdb keeps in-frame clones, though not all of them. The table shows 300,000 to 400,000 clones, with around 90% occurring only once. The sequencing here drew on peripheral blood, taken in a trial of Ad26.COV2.S vaccine versus placebo. These receptors were obtained from a person between 18 and 65 years old who received the Ad26.COV2.S COVID-19 vaccine or a placebo.

The V call is TRBV6-6, the J call TRBJ1-1, with a weak D call TRBD1 (5 bases). The length of the CDR3 is 13 residues. Trimming stripped 8 bases from V and 7 bases from J, with 17 bases between. CDR1 and CDR2 (germline): MNHNY, SVGAGI (reference sequence). CDR3 in amino acids: CASLSRGWGEAFF. For the CDR3, the DNA is TGTGCCAGCTTATCAAGGGGATGGGGTGAAGCTTTCTTT.

CDR3 loop: CASSLVKETQYF. Written as DNA, the CDR3 is TGTGCCAGCAGCTTGGTCAAAGAGACCCAGTACTTC. The V gene is TRBV5-8, the J gene TRBJ2-5, with D hard to call. V was pared by 0 bases and J by 3 bases, with 3 bases between. Looked up from germline, CDR1 is SGHTS and CDR2 is YDEGEE. CDR3 length equals 12 residues.

The V and J genes are TRBV6-5 and TRBJ2-7; D is undetermined. The CDR3 sequence is 15 residues long. Per germline, CDR1 MNHEY and CDR2 SVGAGI. Trimming shortened V by 6 bases and J by 1 base, and 16 bases separated the two germline ends. As DNA, the CDR3 is TGTGCCAGCAGCCGCCAAGGCGGTGGTTCCTACGAGCAGTACGTC. Translation: CASSRQGGGSYEQYV.

In the case of this clone: The junction does not match germline at one end; this may be a read error. This chain links TRBV19 with TRBJ2-5; possibly TRBD2 for D (5 bases). There are 14 residues in the CDR3. In germline, CDR1 is LNHDA, CDR2 SQIVND (reference sequence). The CDR3 DNA sequence: TGTGCCAGTAGTATAGCGAGCGGCCAAAAGACCCAGTACTTC. Its protein is CASSIASGQKTQYF.

On this clone: Other DNA sequences in this sample translate to the same CDR3. The V gene is TRBV5-4, the J gene TRBJ1-4; D ambiguous. Trimming removed 1 base from V and 4 bases from J, with 2 bases in between. The CDR3 is 12 amino acids. CDR1 and CDR2 (germline): SGHNT, YYREEE (reference sequence). CDR3 region: CASSLNNEKLFF. The CDR3 coding sequence is TGTGCCAGCAGCTTGAATAATGAAAAACTGTTTTTT.

V gene TRBV9 combines with J gene TRBJ2-2, with no clear D. Germline V gene sequence: CDR1 SGDLS, CDR2 YYNGEE. Trimming stripped 0 bases from V and 5 bases from J, with 11 bases between. This CDR3 spans 15 amino acids. This CDR3 reads CASSVAGDGTGELFF. CDR3 in DNA: TGTGCCAGCAGCGTAGCGGGCGACGGGACCGGGGAGCTGTTTTTT.

This clone was seen only once. The J gene is TRBJ1-2, the V gene TRBV12-3 or TRBV12-4, with a weak D call TRBD1 (5 bases). This CDR3 region has 13 residues. The germline V and J ends were trimmed by 6 bases and 3 bases, with 11 bases remaining between them. In DNA form, the CDR3 reads TGTGCCAGCAGCGCGGGACCATACTATGGCTACACCTTC. Its protein product is CASSAGPYYGYTF.

As for this clone: Additional DNA sequences in this sample encode the identical CDR3. This rearrangement joins TRBV29-1 to TRBJ1-2, with D unclear. The CDR3 is made up of 11 amino acids. V lost 6 bases and J 4 bases, leaving 9 bases between the germline ends. Per germline, CDR1 SQVTM and CDR2 ANQGSEA. The CDR3 DNA reads as TGCAGCGTCGTCGGGGTCTATGGCTACACCTTC. It yields the protein CSVVGVYGYTF.

This chain's CDR3 is CASSSGLAGGEQYF. CDR3 nucleotides: TGTGCCAGCAGCTCGGGACTAGCGGGGGGCGAGCAGTACTTC. This rearrangement joins TRBV7-2 to TRBJ2-7; 15 bases match TRBD2. CDR1 is SGHTA and CDR2 is FQGNSA in the germline V gene. J lost 6 bases, V lost 4 bases, and 1 base had no gene match. The CDR3 is 14 residues long.

The chain combines TRBV29-1 with TRBJ2-3; 10 bases are shared with TRBD2. Losses at the gene ends were 4 bases for V and 4 bases for J; bases not matched to a gene: 8. The CDR3 runs to 15 residues. The germline V gene encodes CDR1 SQVTM and CDR2 ANQGSEA. CDR3 nucleotide sequence: TGCAGCGTTGTGCCTAGCGGGAGAACGGCAGATACGCAGTATTTT. Its protein product is CSVVPSGRTADTQYF.

The CDR3 region has the DNA TGTGCCAGCAGTCCGCGGGGGGGTATGACTGAAGCTTTCTTT. It codes for CASSPRGGMTEAFF. This chain links TRBV27 with TRBJ1-1; D perhaps matches TRBD1 (5 bases). CDR1 and CDR2 (germline): MNHEY, SMNVEV (reference sequence). Trimming cost V 5 bases and J 5 bases, with 15 bases left between them. CDR3 length equals 14 residues.

This clone has more than one count but fewer than ten. V gene TRBV3-1 (or the pseudogene TRBV3-2) combines with J gene TRBJ2-7; D is uncertain. This CDR3 region has 15 residues. V was trimmed by 0 bases and J by 0 bases, leaving 9 bases between them. CDR1 and CDR2 from the germline V gene are LGHDT and YNNKEL (reference sequence). CDR3 in amino acids: CASSQDRQLSYEQYF. DNA of the CDR3: TGTGCCAGCAGCCAAGATCGGCAGCTCTCCTACGAGCAGTACTTC.

This chain links TRBV9 with TRBJ1-2; D possibly corresponds to TRBD1 (5 bases). Germline CDR1 and CDR2: SGDLS and YYNGEE. Between the trimmed V and J ends, which lost 1 base and 8 bases, there was a span of 18 bases. This CDR3 is 15 amino acids long. The CDR3 sequence is CASSVPRMGEGGYTF. In nucleotides, the CDR3 is TGTGCCAGCAGCGTACCCCGGATGGGGGAAGGGGGCTACACCTTC.

The chain uses TRBV9 and TRBJ1-1; TRBD1 might be the D (5 bases). Trimming shortened V by 0 bases and J by 6 bases, and 9 bases separated the two germline ends. CDR3 size: 13 residues. CDR1 and CDR2 from the germline V gene are SGDLS and YYNGEE. CDR3 in DNA: TGTGCCAGCAGCGTAGCGGGGGTCCCTGAAGCTTTCTTT. Residues: CASSVAGVPEAFF.

This chain connects TRBV10-3 to TRBJ2-2; 8 nucleotides align to TRBD1. In germline, CDR1 is ENHRY, CDR2 SYGVKD. J was trimmed by 3 bases and V by 6 bases; bases with no gene match: 3. This CDR3 region has 14 residues. CDR3 DNA sequence: TGTGCCATCAGGCAGGGGGCTGACACCGGGGAGCTGTTTTTT. Amino acids: CAIRQGADTGELFF.

The rearrangement joins TRBV6-5 to TRBJ1-2; D remains unclear. V shed 0 bases and J shed 4 bases, with 9 bases lying between them. The CDR3 is made up of 14 amino acids. CDR1 and CDR2 from the germline V gene are MNHEY and SVGAGI. The CDR3 DNA follows: TGTGCCAGCAGTTACTCAGACGGTTCCTATGGCTACACCTTC. It yields the protein CASSYSDGSYGYTF.

The V gene is TRBV3-1 (or the pseudogene TRBV3-2), the J gene TRBJ1-2, with D possibly being TRBD1 (6 bases). CDR1 is LGHDT and CDR2 is YNNKEL in the germline V gene (reference sequence). The V gene lost 2 bases and the J gene lost 7 bases, with 17 bases spanning the gap. CDR3 length equals 15 residues. The CDR3 bases are TGTGCCAGCAGCCAAACCGGGACACCTCCGCGTGGCTACACCTTC. Translating gives CASSQTGTPPRGYTF.

The chain recombines TRBV11-3 with TRBJ2-1; 10 positions agree with TRBD1. The CDR3 covers 15 residues. Germline V gene sequence: CDR1 SGHNT, CDR2 YENEEA. Trimming removed 5 bases from V and 6 bases from J; junction bases left unmatched: 7. CDR3 region: CASSARQGARNEQFF. DNA for the CDR3: TGTGCCAGCAGCGCTCGACAGGGGGCGCGCAATGAGCAGTTCTTC.

The gene calls are TRBV30 and TRBJ1-6; no firm D call. CDR1 is GTSNPN and CDR2 is SVGIG in the germline V gene (reference sequence). Trimming cost V 8 bases and J 7 bases, with 18 bases left between them. This CDR3 has 14 residues. The chain's CDR3 is CARNRITGNSPLHF. The DNA of the CDR3 is TGTGCCCGCAACCGAATTACGGGGAATTCACCCCTCCACTTT.

This chain links TRBV12-5 with TRBJ1-1; 7 bases align to TRBD1. V trimming: 6 bases; J trimming: 0 bases; junction bases outside the gene matches: 10. The CDR3 is 16 amino acids. Germline V gives CDR1 LGHNT, CDR2 FRNRAP. CDR3 protein: CASGPDRDLMNTEAFF. The DNA for the CDR3 is TGTGCTAGTGGACCTGACAGGGACCTCATGAACACTGAAGCTTTCTTT.

This sequence joins TRBV10-1 and TRBJ2-3, with a tentative D call TRBD2 (5 bases). Germline V gene lookup returns CDR1 WNHNN and CDR2 SYGVQD (reference sequence). V lost 3 bases and J lost 0, with 13 bases in between. This CDR3 is built from 16 residues. CDR3 in DNA: TGCGCCAGCAGTGATCGGGGTCTTTCTAGCACAGATACGCAGTATTTT. Translating gives CASSDRGLSSTDTQYF.

This clone was found once. The junction differs from germline at one of its ends, possibly a read error. V and J are TRBV7-9 and TRBJ2-5; D is uncertain. CDR1 and CDR2 from the germline V gene are SEHNR and FQNEAQ (reference sequence). This CDR3 contains 11 residues. The CDR3 here is CASSSQGTQYF. Here the CDR3 DNA reads TGTGCCAGCAGCTCGCAAGGGACCCAGTACTTC.

The chain uses TRBV6-6 and TRBJ1-1; D is possibly TRBD1 (6 bases). Looked up from germline, CDR1 is MNHNY and CDR2 is SVGAGI (reference sequence). This CDR3 contains 15 residues. V was cut by 2 bases and J by 4 bases, with 14 bases left in between. CDR3 loop: CASSYSTGRSTEAFF. CDR3 DNA sequence: TGTGCCAGCAGTTACAGTACAGGGAGGAGCACTGAAGCTTTCTTT.

With respect to this clone: The same CDR3 is also encoded by other DNA sequences in this sample. This chain's CDR3 is CASSLRDYNEQFF. The CDR3 DNA reads as TGTGCCAGCAGTTTAAGGGATTACAATGAGCAGTTCTTC. The rearrangement joins TRBV12-3 or TRBV12-4 to TRBJ2-1, with no clear D. The CDR3 is 13 residues long. V lost 2 bases and J 4 bases, leaving 6 bases between the germline ends.

Points on this clone: Relative to the germline gene, one junction end is altered; a read error may explain this. The CDR3 DNA reads TGTGCCAGCAGCCTCCTCGCGGTAGCGGGGGGGATAGATCCGCAGTATTTT. It codes for CASSLLAVAGGIDPQYF. V usage is TRBV9 and J usage is TRBJ2-3; TRBD2 aligns across 11 bases. The CDR3 totals 17 residues. The germline V gene has CDR1 SGDLS and CDR2 YYNGEE.

The gene calls are TRBV25-1 and TRBJ2-1; the match to TRBD2 covers 11 bases. Losses at the gene ends were 8 bases for V and 7 bases for J; bases not matched to a gene: 19. The CDR3 runs 18 residues. CDR1 and CDR2 from the germline V gene are MGHDK and SYGVNS. This chain's CDR3 is CASGINLISTSGMNEQFF. CDR3 in DNA: TGTGCCAGCGGAATAAACCTAATCTCGACTAGCGGGATGAATGAGCAGTTCTTC.

The rearrangement links TRBV7-3 to TRBJ1-2, with a weak D call TRBD1 (6 bases). The CDR3 contains 12 residues. The germline V gene has CDR1 SGHTA and CDR2 FQGTGA. Deletions cut 6 bases from V and 6 bases from J, with 11 bases between. CDR3 nucleotide sequence: TGTGCCAGCAGTGGACAGCGTGATGGCTACACCTTC. Protein sequence: CASSGQRDGYTF.